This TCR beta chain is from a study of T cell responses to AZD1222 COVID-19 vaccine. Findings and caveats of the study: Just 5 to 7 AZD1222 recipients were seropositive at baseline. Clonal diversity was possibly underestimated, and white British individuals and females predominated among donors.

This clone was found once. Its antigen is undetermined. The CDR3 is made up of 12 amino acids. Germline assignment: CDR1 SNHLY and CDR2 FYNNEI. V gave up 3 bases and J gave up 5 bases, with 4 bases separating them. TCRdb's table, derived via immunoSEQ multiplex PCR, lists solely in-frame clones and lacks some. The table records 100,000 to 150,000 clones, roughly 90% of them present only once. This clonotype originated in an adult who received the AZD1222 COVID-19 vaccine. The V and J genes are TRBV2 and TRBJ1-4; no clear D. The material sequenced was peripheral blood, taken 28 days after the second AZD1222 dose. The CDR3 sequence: CASSDLNEKLFF. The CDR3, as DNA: TGTGCCAGCAGTGACCTAAATGAAAAACTGTTTTTT.